The 30 T cell receptor beta chains below all came from one sample that was sequenced in a study of T cells after yellow fever vaccination. MiXCR, run by TCRdb on the 5' RACE reads, gives a single entry per CDR3 protein. The sample shows 78,000 or so distinct CDR3 sequences, around 7.1% of them seen only once. The sequencing used CD8+ T cells sorted from PBMCs, collected approximately 11 days after the first yellow fever vaccination. All receptors derive from a man between 18 and 29 years old who received the YFV17D yellow fever vaccine.

This clonotype was detected many times. V gene TRBV4-3 combines with J gene TRBJ2-5; TRBD1 matches 9 bases. The germline CDR1 and CDR2 sequences are LGHNA and YSLEER. V lost 0 bases and J lost 5; bases outside the gene matches: 4. CDR3 length equals 15 residues. CDR3 sequence (DNA): TGCGCCAGCAGCCAAGAGGGGACAGGGTGGGAGACCCAGTACTTC. This translates into CASSQEGTGWETQYF.

This clonotype was observed many times. This chain uses TRBV4-3 with TRBJ2-3; D not certain. CDR3 length: 15 amino acids. CDR1 and CDR2 (germline): LGHNA, YSLEER. Trimming pared 0 bases from V and 6 bases from J, leaving 13 bases between. CDR3 DNA sequence: TGCGCCAGCAGCCAAGATCTCTCCCGGGCGGATACGCAGTATTTT. Its translation: CASSQDLSRADTQYF.

The chain has TRBV7-9 and TRBJ2-3, with TRBD1 matching 8 bases. The CDR3 has 16 residues. Germline values: CDR1 SEHNR, CDR2 FQNEAQ (reference sequence). V was clipped by 5 bases and J by 1 base; unmatched bases: 8. Here the CDR3 DNA reads TGTGCCAGCAGCCCACGACAGGGGACCCGCACAGATACGCAGTATTTT. This codes for CASSPRQGTRTDTQYF.

This clonotype occurred a few times. The chain joins TRBV4-1 to TRBJ2-1; possible D gene TRBD2, 5 bases. CDR1 is MGHRA, CDR2 YSYEKL, per germline. V shed 11 bases and J shed 4 bases, with 15 bases lying between them. The CDR3 has 13 amino acids. The CDR3 region is CASGLAVYNEQFF. CDR3 bases: TGCGCCTCCGGGCTAGCTGTGTACAATGAGCAGTTCTTC.

In this sample, this clonotype turned up a few times. The chain joins TRBV6-2 or TRBV6-3 to TRBJ2-2, with D possibly matching TRBD2 (6 bases). The CDR3 covers 14 residues. Trimming removed 7 bases from V and 1 base from J, with 10 bases in between. Germline CDR1 MNHEY, CDR2 SVGEGT. The CDR3 coding sequence is TGTGCCAGCACATCGACTAGGAACACCGGGGAGCTGTTTTTT. This gives the protein CASTSTRNTGELFF.

This clonotype was observed many times. V and J are TRBV12-3 or TRBV12-4 and TRBJ1-1; D is possibly TRBD1 (6 bases). Trimming pared 2 bases from V and 5 bases from J, leaving 15 bases between. This CDR3 has 15 amino acids. The CDR3 loop reads CASSLLQGGRTEAFF. CDR3 nucleotide sequence: TGTGCCAGCAGTTTATTACAGGGCGGTCGGACTGAAGCTTTCTTT.

Ten or more counts support this clonotype. The V gene is TRBV5-1, the J gene TRBJ2-5; unclear D gene. Germline loops: CDR1 SGHRS, CDR2 YFSETQ. CDR3 length: 14 residues. V was shortened by 5 bases and J by 0 bases, with 11 bases between the two germline ends. The CDR3 coding sequence is TGCGCCAGCAGGTCAGAGCTGTACCAAGAGACCCAGTACTTC. Translation: CASRSELYQETQYF.

This clonotype turned up a few times. The chain joins TRBV14 to TRBJ2-1, with D possibly matching TRBD1 (6 bases). With 2 bases removed from V and 4 bases from J, the gap between germline ends came to 12 bases. CDR1 and CDR2 from the germline V gene are SGHDN and FVKESK. The length of the CDR3 is 15 residues. The CDR3 reads CASSQNGGFYNEQFF. The CDR3 bases are TGTGCCAGCAGCCAAAATGGGGGCTTTTACAATGAGCAGTTCTTC.

This clonotype was recorded many times. The junction departs from germline at one end; a sequencing error may be responsible. The genes are TRBV24-1 and TRBJ2-3; D unresolved. Germline-derived CDR1 and CDR2 are KGHDR and SFDVKD. The length of the CDR3 is 12 residues. CDR3 protein: CATSDSTHTQYF. CDR3 sequence (DNA): TGTGCCACCTCAGATAGCACACATACGCAGTATTTT.

This clonotype was detected many times. The V call is TRBV4-3, the J call TRBJ2-1, with a possible D match to TRBD1 (6 bases). In germline, CDR1 is LGHNA, CDR2 YSLEER. V was trimmed by 0 bases and J by 10 bases, leaving 10 bases between them. The CDR3 spans 13 residues. In DNA form, the CDR3 reads TGCGCCAGCAGCCAAGACAGGGGAGAGGAGCAGTTCTTC. Amino acid sequence: CASSQDRGEEQFF.

This clonotype was detected many times. V and J are TRBV7-9 and TRBJ2-7; D remains ambiguous. The CDR3 is made up of 14 amino acids. V was shortened by 0 bases and J by 5 bases, with 11 bases between the two germline ends. CDR1 is SEHNR, CDR2 FQNEAQ, per germline (reference sequence). CDR3 sequence: CASSLAGIWNEQYF. In DNA form, the CDR3 reads TGTGCCAGCAGCTTAGCGGGGATTTGGAACGAGCAGTACTTC.

The V gene is TRBV27, the J gene TRBJ2-7, with TRBD1 matching over 8 bases. The V segment lost 8 bases and the J segment 6 bases; nucleotides outside the gene matches: 9. The germline CDR1 and CDR2 sequences are MNHEY and SMNVEV (reference sequence). CDR3 length: 13 amino acids. CDR3 loop: CASSQGGAAEQYV. The CDR3, as DNA: TGTGCCAGCTCACAGGGGGGTGCGGCCGAGCAGTACGTC.

Only a few counts were recorded for this clonotype. The chain uses TRBV7-6 and TRBJ1-1; a possible D gene is TRBD1 (5 bases). The CDR3 loop spans 15 amino acids. Germline assignment: CDR1 SGHVS and CDR2 FNYEAQ. V shed 4 bases and J shed 0 bases, with 12 bases lying between them. CDR3 loop: CASSSYGGVNTEAFF. In nucleotides, the CDR3 is TGTGCCAGCAGCTCCTATGGGGGGGTGAACACTGAAGCTTTCTTT.

This clonotype has at least ten counts. V usage is TRBV21-1 and J usage is TRBJ1-4; TRBD1, the table's D call, was not compared with the DNA. TRBV21-1 is classified as a pseudogene. The CDR3 runs to 18 residues. CDR3 in amino acids: CASSMEQGRVVTKEKLFF. The CDR3 DNA is TGTGCCAGCAGCATGGAACAGGGACGGGTGGTCACGAAGGAAAAACTGTTTTTT.

This clonotype was counted between two and nine times. V usage is TRBV27 and J usage is TRBJ1-2, with D perhaps matching TRBD1 (6 bases). Deletions cut 2 bases from V and 4 bases from J, with 17 bases between. Germline CDR1 MNHEY, CDR2 SMNVEV (reference sequence). The CDR3 has 16 amino acids. The CDR3 reads CASSLGYLQGTYGYTF. In DNA, the CDR3 is TGTGCCAGCAGTTTAGGGTACTTACAGGGTACCTATGGCTACACCTTC.

This clonotype appeared many times. The chain's CDR3 is CASGTLLAGEQYV. CDR3 DNA: TGTGCTAGTGGAACCTTACTAGCGGGGGAGCAGTACGTC. This chain connects TRBV12-5 to TRBJ2-7; 10 nucleotides align to TRBD2. The CDR3 is 13 residues long. With V trimmed by 6 bases and J by 7 bases, 6 bases remained unmatched. Germline V gene sequence: CDR1 LGHNT, CDR2 FRNRAP.

This clonotype showed up many times. The chain has TRBV2 and TRBJ2-3; 13 positions agree with TRBD2. CDR1 and CDR2 (germline): SNHLY, FYNNEI. The CDR3 extends over 19 amino acids. Trimming at V came to 3 bases and at J to 1 base, leaving 10 bases not matched to a gene. The CDR3 sequence is CASSDSTSGGAGRTDTQYF. Written as DNA, the CDR3 is TGTGCCAGCAGTGACAGTACTAGCGGGGGGGCTGGGCGCACAGATACGCAGTATTTT.

This clonotype was observed many times. J is TRBJ2-1 and V is TRBV12-3 or TRBV12-4; perhaps TRBD2 as D (5 bases). This CDR3 has 14 residues. The germline V and J ends were trimmed by 5 bases and 4 bases, with 12 bases remaining between them. CDR3 nucleotide sequence: TGTGCCAGCAGTCCCACGGACTTATACAATGAGCAGTTCTTC. It translates to CASSPTDLYNEQFF.

In its sample, this clonotype was seen many times. This chain links TRBV6-1 with TRBJ2-5; TRBD2 matches 7 bases. V lost 6 bases to trimming and J lost 2 bases; unmatched junction nucleotides: 6. Germline V lookup: CDR1 MNHNS, CDR2 SASEGT. The CDR3 sequence is 14 residues long. The CDR3 protein is CASSEGLLQETQYF. The CDR3 DNA is TGTGCCAGCAGCGAGGGACTACTGCAAGAGACCCAGTACTTC.

The sample holds a few counts of this clonotype. This chain joins TRBV27 and TRBJ2-1, with 7 bases identical to TRBD2. Trimming took 3 bases from V and 0 from J; bases not matched to a gene: 5. The CDR3 is made up of 16 amino acids. Germline V gene data show CDR1 as MNHEY and CDR2 as SMNVEV (reference sequence). Here the CDR3 reads CASSFRRESSYNEQFF. CDR3 DNA: TGTGCCAGCAGTTTCCGGCGGGAGAGCTCCTACAATGAGCAGTTCTTC.

This clonotype was counted at least ten times. V and J are TRBV24-1 and TRBJ2-1; TRBD1 matches 9 bases. Germline V gene sequence: CDR1 KGHDR, CDR2 SFDVKD. V trimming: 0 bases; J trimming: 5 bases; junction bases outside the gene matches: 1. The CDR3 has 15 residues. Written as DNA, the CDR3 is TGTGCCACCAGTGATTTGGGGACAGGGCACAATGAGCAGTTCTTC. This translates into CATSDLGTGHNEQFF.

The rearrangement links TRBV6-1 to TRBJ2-3; perhaps TRBD1 as D (6 bases). The CDR3 runs to 16 residues. Germline V gives CDR1 MNHNS, CDR2 SASEGT. With 8 bases removed from V and 7 bases from J, the gap between germline ends came to 25 bases. The CDR3 region has the DNA TGTGCCAGCCGCCTCCGGGCCTCAGGGACAACCTATACGCAGTATTTT. Translating it yields CASRLRASGTTYTQYF.

This clonotype was seen ten or more times. The CDR3, as DNA: TGCGCCAGCAGCCAAGAAACGACGAACACTGAAGCTTTCTTT. Protein product: CASSQETTNTEAFF. The V gene is TRBV4-1, the J gene TRBJ1-1, with D unresolved. The length of the CDR3 is 14 residues. V dropped 0 bases and J dropped 1 base, with 6 bases sitting between them. The germline gives CDR1 MGHRA, CDR2 YSYEKL.

This clonotype was detected many times. V usage is TRBV4-1 and J usage is TRBJ1-5, with a possible D match to TRBD1 (5 bases). The length of the CDR3 is 14 residues. V was cut by 4 bases and J by 5 bases, with 12 bases left in between. Per the germline V gene, CDR1 is MGHRA and CDR2 is YSYEKL. The CDR3 DNA is TGCGCCAGCAGCCTCGGGACTGTCTATCAGCCCCAGCATTTT. This gives the protein CASSLGTVYQPQHF.

The sample holds a few counts of this clonotype. The chain carries TRBV29-1 and TRBJ2-1, with 10 bases that match TRBD2. The CDR3 is made up of 15 amino acids. With V trimmed by 0 bases and J by 5 bases, 4 bases remained unmatched. The germline gives CDR1 SQVTM, CDR2 ANQGSEA. The CDR3 DNA sequence: TGCAGCGTTGAAGATATCCTAGCGGGGGACAATGAGCAGTTCTTC. It translates to CSVEDILAGDNEQFF.

The V call is TRBV7-8, the J call TRBJ2-2; D remains unclear. Germline V gene lookup returns CDR1 SGHVS and CDR2 FQNEAQ. The CDR3 sequence is 16 residues long. Between the trimmed V and J ends, which lost 1 base and 3 bases, there was a span of 12 bases. The CDR3 bases are TGTGCCAGCAGCTTAGACAGCGAGGCGGACACCGGGGAGCTGTTTTTT. Protein sequence: CASSLDSEADTGELFF.

This clonotype was counted many times. The chain carries TRBV20-1 and TRBJ2-5; 11 nucleotides line up with TRBD2. The CDR3 contains 17 residues. V lost 1 base and J lost 4; bases outside the gene matches: 11. In germline, CDR1 is DFQATT, CDR2 SNEGSKA (reference sequence). DNA for the CDR3: TGCAGTGCTAGAGTTCCTAGCGGGGGGCCTAAGGTAGAGACCCAGTACTTC. Its translation: CSARVPSGGPKVETQYF.

This clonotype was observed at least ten times. The V and J genes are TRBV5-1 and TRBJ1-2; D is ambiguous. From germline, CDR1 is SGHRS and CDR2 YFSETQ. The CDR3 has 12 amino acids. V lost 1 base and J 7 bases, leaving 8 bases between the germline ends. CDR3 residues: CASSLNLGGYTF. CDR3 in DNA: TGCGCCAGCAGCTTGAATCTGGGTGGCTACACCTTC.

This clonotype has only one observation. A much larger clone is a single base away; this may be a read error. The chain recombines TRBV7-2 with TRBJ1-1; TRBD1 might be the D (6 bases). The V gene's germline CDR1 is SGHTA and CDR2 FQGNSA. The germline V and J ends were trimmed by 7 bases and 4 bases, with 13 bases remaining between them. The CDR3 covers 13 residues. CDR3 bases: TGTGCCAGCAACCGTAGGGGGAGCACTGAAGCTTTCTTT. It specifies CASNRRGSTEAFF.

This clonotype was detected ten times or more. The rearrangement joins TRBV5-1 to TRBJ2-3; 8 bases are a match to TRBD2. Germline trimming cut 7 bases from V and 0 bases from J; bases unmatched to any gene: 4. Germline V lookup: CDR1 SGHRS, CDR2 YFSETQ. The CDR3 sequence is 14 residues long. CDR3 sequence: CASGQRGSTDTQYF. In nucleotides, the CDR3 is TGCGCCAGCGGCCAGCGGGGGAGCACAGATACGCAGTATTTT.